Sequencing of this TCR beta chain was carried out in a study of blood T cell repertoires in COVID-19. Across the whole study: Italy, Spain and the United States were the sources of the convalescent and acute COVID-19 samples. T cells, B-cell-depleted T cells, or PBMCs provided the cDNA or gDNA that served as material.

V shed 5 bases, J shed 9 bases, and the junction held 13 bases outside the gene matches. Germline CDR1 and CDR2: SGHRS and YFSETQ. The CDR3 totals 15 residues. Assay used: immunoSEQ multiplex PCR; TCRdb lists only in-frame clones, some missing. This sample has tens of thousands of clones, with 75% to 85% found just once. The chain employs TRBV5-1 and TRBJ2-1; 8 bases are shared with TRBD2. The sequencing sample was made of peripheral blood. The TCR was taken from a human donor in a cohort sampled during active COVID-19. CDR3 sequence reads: CASRSSGGQGTEQFF. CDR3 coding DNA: TGCGCCAGCAGGTCCAGCGGGGGCCAGGGCACTGAGCAGTTCTTC.